This TCR beta chain was sequenced during a study of T cells after yellow fever vaccination. Study overall: Some fractions had low cell numbers, and these were prepared with SMART-Seq v4 Ultra Low Input. Whole-study results and caveats: Bulk-population clonotypes that are abundant could appear as contaminants in FACS-sorted repertoires.

5'RACE template switching added a universal primer site and UMIs to TCR cDNA. TCRdb called the 5' RACE reads again in MiXCR, with one record for every CDR3 protein. The repertoire holds 450,000 to 600,000 distinct CDR3 sequences, with around a sixth as singletons. The V and J ends lost 5 bases and 7 bases, in that order; junction bases with no gene match: 13. The CDR3 is 16 residues long. Germline CDR1 reads SGHAT; CDR2 reads FQNNGV. This clonotype showed up many times. Its specificity is not known. The sample here was PBMCs, taken 5 to 6 days after the first yellow fever vaccination. This sequence was found in a man aged 18-30 years who received the YFV17D yellow fever vaccine. The V and J genes are TRBV11-2 and TRBJ2-1, with 8 bases identical to TRBD2. CDR3 nucleotide sequence: TGTGCCAGCAGCCGCCCCGGGACTAGGTTTCAAAATGAGCAGTTCTTC. Protein sequence: CASSRPGTRFQNEQFF.